This T cell receptor (beta chain) was documented in a study of shared clonotypes between healthy human individuals. Naive CD8 cells were CD45RO-negative, positively selected for CCR7, excluding terminally differentiated effector memory CD45RA+ cells. The CDR3 sequence is 14 residues long. V was pared by 0 bases and J by 8 bases, with 10 bases between. Per germline, CDR1 LGHNA and CDR2 YSLEER. TCRdb's copy holds only in-frame clones and misses some; the assay was immunoSEQ multiplex PCR. The table records under 2,000,000 clones, just under 95% of them present only once. The TCR originated in a man younger than 30 in good health. Source material: naive CD8+ T cells sorted from blood. The chain uses TRBV4-3 and TRBJ1-4, with D possibly being TRBD1 (5 bases). The CDR3 loop is CASSQDDSNEKLFF. The CDR3 nucleotides are TGCGCCAGCAGCCAAGATGACAGTAACGAAAAACTGTTTTTT.